This T cell receptor beta chain was identified during a study of T cells in Graves' hyperthyroidism and ophthalmopathy. It was uncontrolled infection, other autoimmune disease, pregnancy or lactation that excluded patients. The PBMCs had their origin in more than 9.5 ml of fresh peripheral blood. This clonotype was counted between two and nine times. Its antigen is not identified. The TCR beta CDR3 regions underwent amplification using RNA transcripts as the source. First-round RT-PCR of the TCR CDR3 relied on the HTBI primer set. TCRdb ran MiXCR on the multiplex PCR reads and lists one entry per CDR3 protein. The data show about 410,000 distinct CDR3 sequences, 14% to 15% seen once. Regarding the study as a whole: Most thyroid-expanded clonotypes above 0.001 were also found in blood.

With 4 bases clipped from V and 2 bases from J, the junction kept 12 bases outside the gene matches. Germline values: CDR1 LGHNA, CDR2 YNFKEQ. The CDR3 has 18 residues. Sequenced input: blood. This clonotype was sampled from a man between 18 and 35 years old with Graves' ophthalmopathy. V is TRBV4-2 and J is TRBJ2-5; 11 bases are a match to TRBD2. CDR3 in amino acids: CASSPRTSGSTFQETQYF. In DNA, the CDR3 is TGTGCCAGCAGCCCCCGGACTAGCGGGTCAACCTTTCAAGAGACCCAGTACTTC.